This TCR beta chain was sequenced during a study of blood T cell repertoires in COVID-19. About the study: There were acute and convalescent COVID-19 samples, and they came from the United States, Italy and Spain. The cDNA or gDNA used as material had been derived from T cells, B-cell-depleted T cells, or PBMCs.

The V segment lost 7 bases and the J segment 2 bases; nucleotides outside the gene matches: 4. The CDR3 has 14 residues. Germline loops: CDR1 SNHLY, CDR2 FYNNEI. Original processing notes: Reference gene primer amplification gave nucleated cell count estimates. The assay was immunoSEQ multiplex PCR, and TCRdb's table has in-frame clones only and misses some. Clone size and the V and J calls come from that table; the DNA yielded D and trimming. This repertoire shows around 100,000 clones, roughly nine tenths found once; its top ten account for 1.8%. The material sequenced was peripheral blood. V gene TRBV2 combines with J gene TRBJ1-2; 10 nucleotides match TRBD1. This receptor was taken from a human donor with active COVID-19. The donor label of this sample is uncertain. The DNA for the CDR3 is TGTGCCAGCACTCGACAGGGGGCGAACTATGGCTACACCTTC. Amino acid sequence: CASTRQGANYGYTF.